This passage covers 17 T cell receptor beta chains from one sample sequenced in a study of identical twins. MiXCR, run by TCRdb on the 5' RACE reads, gives a single entry per CDR3 protein. The data contain a few hundred thousand distinct CDR3 sequences, about 10% of them singletons. Sequenced: naive T cells sorted from blood. All receptors derive from a woman aged 45-65 years in good health.

This clonotype was counted at least ten times. This chain connects TRBV12-3 or TRBV12-4 to TRBJ2-7; perhaps TRBD2 as D (6 bases). The CDR3 length is 12 residues. The V gene lost 3 bases and the J gene lost 6 bases, with 9 bases spanning the gap. CDR3 residues: CASSLGGFEQYV. CDR3 sequence (DNA): TGTGCCAGCAGTTTGGGGGGTTTCGAGCAGTACGTC.

At least ten counts were recorded for this clonotype. The J gene is TRBJ2-2, the V gene TRBV4-2, with TRBD2 identical over 14 bases. Losses at the gene ends were 4 bases for V and 5 bases for J; bases not matched to a gene: 6. Germline CDR1 LGHNA, CDR2 YNFKEQ. This CDR3 is 17 amino acids long. In DNA, the CDR3 is TGTGCCAGCAGCCTGAGCGGACTAGCGGGAGGAACCGGGGAGCTGTTTTTT. Translating gives CASSLSGLAGGTGELFF.

The table lists this clonotype with a few counts. This chain connects TRBV29-1 to TRBJ2-3, with 8 nucleotides matching TRBD2. From germline, CDR1 is SQVTM and CDR2 ANQGSEA. With V trimmed by 8 bases and J by 6 bases, 10 bases remained unmatched. The CDR3 runs to 13 residues. DNA for the CDR3: TGCAGCTTACCGGGGGGGCACGTGGATACGCAGTATTTT. Translation: CSLPGGHVDTQYF.

This clonotype showed up just a few times. V and J are TRBV29-1 and TRBJ1-4; D unclear. This CDR3 has 12 amino acids. The V end was cut by 7 bases, the J end by 5 bases, with 11 bases between. Germline V gene data show CDR1 as SQVTM and CDR2 as ANQGSEA. The CDR3 sequence: CSALWRNEKLFF. CDR3 in DNA: TGCAGCGCCCTGTGGCGAAATGAAAAACTGTTTTTT.

J is TRBJ2-1 and V is TRBV10-3, with 8 bases that match TRBD1. The CDR3 runs to 14 residues. Trimming cost V 6 bases and J 9 bases; bases outside gene matches: 10. Germline CDR1 ENHRY, CDR2 SYGVKD. The CDR3 here is CAIRETGVVGEQFF. CDR3 coding DNA: TGTGCCATCAGGGAGACAGGGGTAGTAGGTGAGCAGTTCTTC.

This clonotype was observed a few times. The chain is built from TRBV20-1 and TRBJ2-5, with a tentative D call TRBD2 (6 bases). Trimming cost V 6 bases and J 4 bases, with 30 bases left between them. The germline CDR1 and CDR2 sequences are DFQATT and SNEGSKA (reference sequence). There are 18 residues in the CDR3. CDR3 sequence reads: CSASGFAGRFGESETQYF. In nucleotides, the CDR3 is TGCAGTGCCTCCGGTTTTGCGGGGAGGTTCGGCGAGTCAGAGACCCAGTACTTC.

The gene calls are TRBV4-1 and TRBJ1-3; no reliable D call. The V end lost 3 bases, the J end lost 0 bases, and 12 bases lay between the germline ends. The CDR3 length is 16 residues. Germline loops: CDR1 MGHRA, CDR2 YSYEKL. CDR3 nucleotides: TGCGCCAGCAGCCATCAGGCGGCCAACTCTGGAAACACCATATATTTT. Protein: CASSHQAANSGNTIYF.

V is TRBV12-3 or TRBV12-4 and J is TRBJ1-6; D is possibly TRBD1 (5 bases). This CDR3 is 15 amino acids long. The V and J ends lost 3 bases and 7 bases respectively, with 13 bases between them. Written as DNA, the CDR3 is TGTGCCAGCAGTTTCGGCGGCAGGGCAAATTCACCCCTCCACTTT. Translating it yields CASSFGGRANSPLHF.

The J gene is TRBJ1-2, the V gene TRBV12-3 or TRBV12-4; D call uncertain. The CDR3 is 11 amino acids. V was pared by 3 bases and J by 11 bases, with 10 bases between. CDR3 sequence: CASSLRRVYTF. Here the CDR3 DNA reads TGTGCCAGCAGTTTGAGACGGGTTTACACCTTC.

This clonotype was recorded at least ten times. J is TRBJ2-2 and V is TRBV12-3 or TRBV12-4; 11 bases are shared with TRBD2. The CDR3 runs 16 residues. V lost 4 bases to trimming and J lost 2 bases; unmatched junction nucleotides: 3. In DNA form, the CDR3 reads TGTGCCAGCAGTTATAGCGGGAGGGCCAACACCGGGGAGCTGTTTTTT. It yields the protein CASSYSGRANTGELFF.

The chain links TRBV25-1 to TRBJ1-2, with D possibly TRBD1 on 5 matching bases. CDR3 length equals 15 residues. Trimming took 2 bases from V and 4 from J, leaving 14 bases between them. From germline, CDR1 is MGHDK and CDR2 SYGVNS. CDR3 nucleotide sequence: TGTGCCAGCAGTGAAGGGAGGGGCTTCGGCTATGGCTACACCTTC. This encodes CASSEGRGFGYGYTF.

The rearrangement uses TRBV7-6 and TRBJ1-1; 7 nucleotides match TRBD1. The trim removed 5 bases at V and 11 bases at J, leaving 11 bases unmatched. This CDR3 region has 13 residues. Germline CDR1 reads SGHVS; CDR2 reads FNYEAQ. The CDR3 loop reads CASSPTGEELAFF. As DNA, the CDR3 is TGTGCCAGCAGCCCCACAGGGGAGGAGTTGGCTTTCTTT. Variable domain in full (rest from reference TRBV7-6 and TRBJ1-1): GAGVSQSPRYKVTKRGQDVALRCDPISGHVSLYWYRQALGQGPEFLTYFNYEAQQDKSGLPNDRFSAERPEGSISTLTIQRTEQRDSAMYRCASSPTGEELAFFGQGTRLTVV.

The chain carries TRBV12-5 and TRBJ2-6; no clear D. CDR3 length equals 13 residues. V dropped 7 bases and J dropped 0 bases, with 4 bases sitting between them. Germline V CDR1 and CDR2: LGHNT, FRNRAP. The CDR3 spells CASAISGANVLTF. DNA of the CDR3: TGTGCTAGTGCGATCTCTGGGGCCAACGTCCTGACTTTC.

The chain has TRBV4-2 and TRBJ1-1; perhaps TRBD1 as D (6 bases). The germline V gene has CDR1 LGHNA and CDR2 YNFKEQ. The CDR3 is 16 amino acids. The ends were cut back, 4 bases at V and 1 base at J, with 16 bases in the middle. The CDR3 protein is CASSPSIDRRNTEAFF. The CDR3 DNA sequence: TGTGCCAGCAGCCCGAGTATAGACAGGAGGAACACTGAAGCTTTCTTT.

This sequence joins TRBV7-9 and TRBJ2-5; 8 positions agree with TRBD1. Germline CDR1 and CDR2: SEHNR and FQNEAQ (reference sequence). V lost 5 bases, J lost 7 bases, and 6 bases stayed unmatched. The CDR3 is made up of 13 amino acids. The CDR3 sequence is CASSPGQGATQYF. Here the CDR3 DNA reads TGTGCCAGCAGCCCAGGACAGGGCGCGACCCAGTACTTC.

The V and J genes are TRBV6-5 and TRBJ2-7, with 7 bases aligning to TRBD1. V lost 10 bases and J lost 0; bases outside the gene matches: 6. This CDR3 is built from 13 residues. Germline loops: CDR1 MNHEY, CDR2 SVGAGI. CDR3 in DNA: TGTGCCACCGAGGGGGCGGACTCCTACGAGCAGTACTTC. It codes for CATEGADSYEQYF.

The count of this clonotype is one. This chain connects TRBV19 to TRBJ2-3; D perhaps matches TRBD1 (5 bases). Germline loops: CDR1 LNHDA, CDR2 SQIVND (reference sequence). This CDR3 is built from 15 residues. V gave up 3 bases and J gave up 1 base, with 11 bases separating them. The CDR3 nucleotides are TGTGCCAGTAGTATGGGGCTAGTGGGCACAGATACGCAGTATTTT. Residues: CASSMGLVGTDTQYF.